This record concerns one T cell receptor beta chain sequence. The target antigen is unknown. This CDR3 has 13 residues. The germline gives CDR1 SQVTM, CDR2 ANQGSEA. V lost 7 bases and J lost 1; bases outside the gene matches: 6. TCRdb keeps only in-frame clones here, not all; method: immunoSEQ multiplex PCR. Of 80,000 to 95,000 clones listed, around 87% were seen once; the top ten hold approximately 5%. The data were obtained in a study of T cell responses to AZD1222 COVID-19 vaccine. Overall study findings and caveats: Researchers report vaccine-associated CD4 TCRs spanning spike, with dominance at 160-218 and 743-854. Donors, mostly white British, included more females; clonal diversity was possibly underestimated. Sampled repertoires all dated from after the peak T cell response. Within unmutated variant regions lay the reported targets of nearly half of spike-specific TCRs.

Sample: peripheral blood, taken on day 0 of MenACWY control vaccination. V and J are TRBV29-1 and TRBJ1-1; the match to TRBD1 covers 7 bases. This TCR was sampled from an adult in good health. CDR3 nucleotides: TGCAGCGCGAAGGGGGCGCGGAACACTGAAGCTTTCTTT. Protein: CSAKGARNTEAFF.